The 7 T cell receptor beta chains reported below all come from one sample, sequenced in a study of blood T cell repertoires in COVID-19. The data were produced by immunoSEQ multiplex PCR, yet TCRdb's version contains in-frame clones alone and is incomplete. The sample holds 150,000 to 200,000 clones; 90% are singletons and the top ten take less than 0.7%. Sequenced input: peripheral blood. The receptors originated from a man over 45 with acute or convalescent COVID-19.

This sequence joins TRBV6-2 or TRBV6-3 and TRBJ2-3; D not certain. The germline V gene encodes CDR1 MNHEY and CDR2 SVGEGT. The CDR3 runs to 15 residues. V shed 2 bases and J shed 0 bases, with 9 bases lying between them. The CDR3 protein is CASSYVAVSTDTQYF. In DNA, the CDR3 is TGTGCCAGCAGTTACGTTGCGGTTAGCACAGATACGCAGTATTTT.

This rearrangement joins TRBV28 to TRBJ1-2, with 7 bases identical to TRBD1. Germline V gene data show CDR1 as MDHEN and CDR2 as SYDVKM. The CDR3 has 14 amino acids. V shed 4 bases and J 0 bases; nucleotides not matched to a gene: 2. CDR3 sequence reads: CASSYRGPNYGYTF. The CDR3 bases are TGTGCCAGCAGTTACAGGGGCCCTAACTATGGCTACACCTTC.

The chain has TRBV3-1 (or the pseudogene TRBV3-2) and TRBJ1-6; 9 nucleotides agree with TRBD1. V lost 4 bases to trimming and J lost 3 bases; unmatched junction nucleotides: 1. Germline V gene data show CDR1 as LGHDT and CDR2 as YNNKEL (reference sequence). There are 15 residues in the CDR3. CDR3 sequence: CASSLTGGYNSPLHF. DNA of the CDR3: TGTGCCAGCAGCCTGACAGGGGGCTATAATTCACCCCTCCACTTT.

The CDR3 sequence is CASSSRNIQYF. DNA for the CDR3: TGTGCCAGCAGTTCTCGTAACATTCAGTACTTC. This chain uses TRBV12-3 or TRBV12-4 with TRBJ2-4; the D is unclear. Trimming took 4 bases from V and 7 from J, leaving 5 bases between them. The CDR3 is made up of 11 amino acids.

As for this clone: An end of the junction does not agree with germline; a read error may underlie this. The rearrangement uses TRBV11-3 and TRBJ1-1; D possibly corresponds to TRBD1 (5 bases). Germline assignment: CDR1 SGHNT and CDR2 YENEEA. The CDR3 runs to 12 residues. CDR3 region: CAISGGGTEAFF. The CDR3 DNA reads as TGTGCCATCAGCGGGGGGGGCACTGAAGCTTTCTTT.

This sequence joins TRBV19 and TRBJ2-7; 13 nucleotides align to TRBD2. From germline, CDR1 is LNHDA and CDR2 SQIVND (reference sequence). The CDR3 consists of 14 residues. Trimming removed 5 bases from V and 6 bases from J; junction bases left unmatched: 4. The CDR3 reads CASSPGLAGVEQYF. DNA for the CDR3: TGTGCCAGTAGTCCCGGACTAGCGGGAGTCGAGCAGTACTTC.

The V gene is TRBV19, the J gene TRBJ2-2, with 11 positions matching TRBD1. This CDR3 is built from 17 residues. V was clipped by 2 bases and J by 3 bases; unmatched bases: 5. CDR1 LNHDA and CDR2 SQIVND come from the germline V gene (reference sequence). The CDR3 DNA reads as TGTGCCAGTAGTATAAGGACAGGGGGCTCCCACACCGGGGAGCTGTTTTTT. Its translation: CASSIRTGGSHTGELFF.